The 25 T cell receptor beta chains given below trace back to one sample, sequenced in a study of T cell repertoires in cytomegalovirus infection. TCRdb re-derived calls from the reads in MiXCR, one entry per CDR3 protein. The profile shows 450,000 to 650,000 distinct CDR3 sequences, 35% to 50% of them singletons. Antigens of these TCRs are unknown. Source: cultured PBMCs, taken from culture after CMV antigen stimulation. The receptors come from a human donor in good health (CMV status not recorded). Some clones in this sample may be carry-over from other donors' samples.

In this sample, this clonotype turned up many times. This chain links TRBV6-6 with TRBJ2-1; D gene unclear. The germline gives CDR1 MNHNY, CDR2 SVGAGI (reference sequence). This CDR3 contains 16 residues. Deletions cut 0 bases from V and 6 bases from J, with 15 bases between. CDR3 sequence (DNA): TGTGCCAGCAGTTACTCGAACCCTTGGGTTGTCAATGAGCAGTTCTTC. Its translation: CASSYSNPWVVNEQFF.

This clonotype showed up many times. The rearrangement uses TRBV7-8 and TRBJ1-3; no firm D call. The CDR3 spans 17 residues. Looked up from germline, CDR1 is SGHVS and CDR2 is FQNEAQ. V lost 4 bases and J 4 bases, leaving 20 bases between the germline ends. CDR3: CASSSGSSPVEGNTIYF. CDR3 in DNA: TGTGCCAGCAGCTCGGGTAGTTCACCCGTCGAGGGAAACACCATATATTTT.

This chain uses TRBV7-2 with TRBJ2-1, with a tentative D call TRBD2 (5 bases). Germline V lookup: CDR1 SGHTA, CDR2 FQGNSA. CDR3 size: 12 residues. Trimming pared 3 bases from V and 13 bases from J, leaving 13 bases between. The CDR3 DNA reads as TGTGCCAGCAGCTTGGGGTGGGAGATACAGTTCTTC. Its protein product is CASSLGWEIQFF.

This clonotype was detected a few times. The V and J genes are TRBV12-3 or TRBV12-4 and TRBJ1-5; TRBD1 is a possible D gene (6 bases). The CDR3 consists of 13 residues. Trimming stripped 4 bases from V and 11 bases from J, with 15 bases between. In DNA, the CDR3 is TGTGCCAGCAGTTCAACTACAGGGCTGTCCCAGCATTTT. Amino acid sequence: CASSSTTGLSQHF.

This clonotype was picked up a small number of times. The chain has TRBV15 and TRBJ2-7; D uncertain. Germline assignment: CDR1 LNHNV and CDR2 YYDKDF (reference sequence). V gave up 0 bases and J gave up 5 bases, with 8 bases separating them. This CDR3 is built from 13 residues. CDR3 loop: CATSRDNGHEQYF. The CDR3 DNA follows: TGTGCCACCAGCAGAGACAATGGACACGAGCAGTACTTC.

The CDR3 DNA follows: TGTGCCAGCAGCACCCCAGGTAGGGGAGTCTCCTACAATGAGCAGTTCTTC. Its translation: CASSTPGRGVSYNEQFF. The chain couples TRBV7-2 to TRBJ2-1; possibly TRBD1 or TRBD2 for D (5 bases each). This CDR3 is built from 17 residues. V was cut by 5 bases and J by 0 bases, with 17 bases left in between. CDR1 and CDR2 from the germline V gene are SGHTA and FQGNSA.

This clonotype has a handful of counts. The gene calls are TRBV7-2 and TRBJ2-7; a possible D gene is TRBD2 (6 bases). Between the trimmed V and J ends, which lost 3 bases and 6 bases, there was a span of 9 bases. This CDR3 region has 12 residues. The germline CDR1 and CDR2 sequences are SGHTA and FQGNSA. This chain's CDR3 is CASSFGGIEQYF. The CDR3 DNA is TGTGCCAGCAGCTTTGGAGGGATCGAGCAGTACTTC.

V and J are TRBV6-1 and TRBJ1-4; D gene unclear. This CDR3 contains 15 residues. The V gene's germline CDR1 is MNHNS and CDR2 SASEGT. Trimming stripped 4 bases from V and 8 bases from J, with 17 bases between. The CDR3 spells CASSVRTGLGEKLFF. Here the CDR3 DNA reads TGTGCCAGCAGTGTTCGAACCGGGTTGGGGGAAAAACTGTTTTTT.

This clonotype came up a few times. This chain links TRBV25-1 with TRBJ1-2, with D tentatively TRBD1 (5 bases). The CDR3 is 14 amino acids. Germline V gives CDR1 MGHDK, CDR2 SYGVNS. V lost 6 bases to trimming and J lost 9 bases, with 20 bases between them. Written as DNA, the CDR3 is TGTGCCAGCAGGTCCACATGGGGGGGGGAAAGCTACACCTTC. It codes for CASRSTWGGESYTF.

The chain couples TRBV20-1 to TRBJ2-3; 9 nucleotides align to TRBD2. Germline loops: CDR1 DFQATT, CDR2 SNEGSKA (reference sequence). The CDR3 totals 15 residues. V trimming: 7 bases; J trimming: 1 base; junction bases outside the gene matches: 9. In DNA, the CDR3 is TGCAGTGTCATCCAGCGGGAGGATCGCACAGATACGCAGTATTTT. Translating gives CSVIQREDRTDTQYF.

The chain carries TRBV12-3 or TRBV12-4 and TRBJ2-4; 11 positions match TRBD2. The CDR3 totals 17 residues. V dropped 6 bases and J dropped 0; count of bases not matched to a gene: 7. In nucleotides, the CDR3 is TGTGCCAGCAGCCCGGGACTAGCGGCCCTAGCCAAAAACATTCAGTACTTC. It encodes CASSPGLAALAKNIQYF.

This clonotype was found a few times. The chain combines TRBV28 with TRBJ2-2, with D possibly matching TRBD2 (5 bases). Germline CDR1 MDHEN, CDR2 SYDVKM. The V end lost 2 bases, the J end lost 5 bases, and 12 bases lay between the germline ends. The CDR3 loop spans 15 amino acids. CDR3 nucleotides: TGTGCCAGCAGTTTAGTCAGGTCGGGGACCGGGGAGCTGTTTTTT. Translated, it gives CASSLVRSGTGELFF.

This clonotype was seen a handful of times. The rearrangement links TRBV7-6 to TRBJ2-7; D possibly corresponds to TRBD1 (5 bases). Per the germline V gene, CDR1 is SGHVS and CDR2 is FNYEAQ. The V end lost 4 bases, the J end lost 0 bases, and 10 bases lay between the germline ends. The CDR3 is made up of 14 amino acids. CDR3 region: CASSSSTDSYEQYF. In nucleotides, the CDR3 is TGTGCCAGCAGCTCCTCGACAGACTCCTACGAGCAGTACTTC.

J is TRBJ2-4 and V is TRBV7-8, with 12 bases identical to TRBD2. From germline, CDR1 is SGHVS and CDR2 FQNEAQ. V lost 6 bases and J lost 16; bases outside the gene matches: 19. The length of the CDR3 is 16 residues. CDR3 bases: TGTGCCAGCAGTCTTAGGATACCACTAGCGGGGGGCCTCGTTTACTTC. Translating it yields CASSLRIPLAGGLVYF.

This clonotype was counted many times. The junction does not match germline at one end; this may be a read error. The chain uses TRBV7-2 and TRBJ2-3; the match to TRBD1 covers 9 bases. CDR3 length: 17 residues. Germline CDR1 and CDR2: SGHTA and FQGNSA. In DNA, the CDR3 is TGTGCCAGCAGCTTAGTTGGGGGACAGGGCGTCACAAATACGCAGTATTTT. It codes for CASSLVGGQGVTNTQYF.

The J gene is TRBJ2-1, the V gene TRBV7-9, with D perhaps TRBD1 or TRBD2 (5 bases each). V was clipped by 5 bases and J by 8 bases, with 34 bases between them. CDR1 and CDR2 from the germline V gene are SEHNR and FQNEAQ (reference sequence). The CDR3 covers 20 residues. The CDR3 coding sequence is TGTGCCAGCAGCCCCCCTTCTTTCGCACTGGGACCTAACCCAGTGGATGAGCAGTTCTTC. This sequence encodes CASSPPSFALGPNPVDEQFF.

This clonotype has just a few counts. This chain connects TRBV12-3 or TRBV12-4 to TRBJ1-5, with D unresolved. The CDR3 is made up of 14 amino acids. Trimming cost V 0 bases and J 3 bases, with 6 bases left between them. CDR3 bases: TGTGCCAGCAGTTTAGCCTCGGACAATCAGCCCCAGCATTTT. Its translation is CASSLASDNQPQHF.

This clonotype was detected only once. In this CDR3 the conserved last residue, phenylalanine or tryptophan, is missing, so a read error is likely. The chain carries TRBV9 and TRBJ2-7; TRBD1 aligns across 8 bases. Germline V gene sequence: CDR1 SGDLS, CDR2 YYNGEE. The trim removed 4 bases at V and 3 bases at J, leaving 6 bases unmatched. The CDR3 extends over 14 amino acids. The CDR3 DNA reads as TGTGCCAGCAGCCAGGGGGCTAGCAGCTACGAGCAGTACTGC. Its translation: CASSQGASSYEQYC.

The chain joins TRBV4-1 to TRBJ1-3; perhaps TRBD1 as D (5 bases). The CDR3 contains 18 residues. Germline lookup yields CDR1 MGHRA and CDR2 YSYEKL. Trimming took off 9 bases at V and 2 bases at J, with 26 bases between the two ends. CDR3 protein: CARRGAGDGRGTGNTIYF. DNA of the CDR3: TGCGCCAGAAGAGGGGCCGGGGACGGGAGAGGGACTGGAAACACCATATATTTT.

The chain joins TRBV7-3 to TRBJ2-3; weak D call: TRBD2 (6 bases). Per germline, CDR1 SGHTA and CDR2 FQGTGA. Deletions cut 4 bases from V and 6 bases from J, with 17 bases between. The CDR3 sequence is 15 residues long. The CDR3 loop is CASSSPGGGGDTQYF. CDR3 DNA sequence: TGTGCCAGCAGCTCCCCTGGGGGAGGTGGTGATACGCAGTATTTT.

This chain connects TRBV2 to TRBJ2-7, with D possibly TRBD1 on 6 matching bases. The CDR3 is 16 amino acids. The V gene lost 6 bases and the J gene lost 3 bases, with 21 bases spanning the gap. Looked up from germline, CDR1 is SNHLY and CDR2 is FYNNEI. For the CDR3, the DNA is TGTGCCAGCAGACTCCCCACATCTACAGGGAACTACGAGCAGTACTTC. Its protein product is CASRLPTSTGNYEQYF.

There are a few counts of this clonotype. The V and J genes are TRBV7-2 and TRBJ2-5, with 12 bases identical to TRBD2. The CDR3 length is 17 residues. After removal of 5 bases from V and 0 bases from J, the junction contained 7 bases not matched to a gene. Per the germline V gene, CDR1 is SGHTA and CDR2 is FQGNSA. The CDR3 DNA reads as TGTGCCAGCAGCCTAGGACTAGCGGGGATATACCAAGAGACCCAGTACTTC. Amino acids: CASSLGLAGIYQETQYF.

Concerning this clonotype: The missing conserved phenylalanine or tryptophan at the end of this CDR3 makes a read error likely. The DNA is left out, because the CDR3 cannot be placed on it with certainty; the CDR3 is given as TCRdb lists it. V usage is TRBV7-4 and J usage is TRBJ2-1; the table's D call, TRBD2, was not checked against the DNA. The CDR3 numbers 12 amino acids, ends counted. The germline gives CDR1 SGHVT, CDR2 SQSDAQ. The CDR3 loop reads CASSLLAGGSDY.

The rearrangement joins TRBV20-1 to TRBJ1-5; a possible D gene is TRBD1 (5 bases). With 6 bases removed from V and 1 base from J, the gap between germline ends came to 13 bases. CDR3 size: 14 residues. Germline V CDR1 and CDR2: DFQATT, SNEGSKA (reference sequence). CDR3 protein: CSATGQGSNQPQHF. The CDR3 coding sequence is TGCAGTGCCACCGGCCAGGGAAGCAATCAGCCCCAGCATTTT.

The genes are TRBV7-2 and TRBJ2-7, with TRBD2 matching 7 bases. This CDR3 has 14 amino acids. Per the germline V gene, CDR1 is SGHTA and CDR2 is FQGNSA. The trim removed 5 bases at V and 4 bases at J, leaving 8 bases unmatched. In DNA form, the CDR3 reads TGTGCCAGCAGCGGGACTACAAATCTTTACGAGCAGTACTTC. It specifies CASSGTTNLYEQYF.